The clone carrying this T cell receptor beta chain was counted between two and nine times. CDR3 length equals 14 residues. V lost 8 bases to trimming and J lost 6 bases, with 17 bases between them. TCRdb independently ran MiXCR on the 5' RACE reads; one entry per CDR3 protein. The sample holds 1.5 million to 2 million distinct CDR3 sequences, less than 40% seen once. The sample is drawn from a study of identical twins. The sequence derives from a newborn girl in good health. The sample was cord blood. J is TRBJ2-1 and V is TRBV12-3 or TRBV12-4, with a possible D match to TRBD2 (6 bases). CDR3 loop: CASGPGAGSNEQFF. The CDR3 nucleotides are TGTGCCAGCGGCCCGGGAGCGGGTTCCAATGAGCAGTTCTTC.